This is a list of T cell receptor beta chains from one sample in a study of T cells after posttransplantation cyclophosphamide. Some clones are missing from TCRdb's copy, which holds only in-frame ones; the method was immunoSEQ multiplex PCR. The sample shows 3,500 to 4,000 clones, 62% of them seen only once. Input material: memory CD8+ T cells sorted from blood. The receptors stem from a man aged 25 to 40 in good health and a related stem cell transplant donor. Both conserved end residues are part of each CDR3. A D gene is named only where the DNA matches it firmly. The listing skips clone size in some rows; elsewhere it reads once, few, many or a size class.

size,J,D,V,CDR3,DNA
few,TRBJ1-2,TRBD1,TRBV27,CASSLDGQAPFYGYTF,TGTGCCAGCAGTTTAGACGGACAGGCACCTTTCTATGGCTACACCTTC
.,TRBJ1-1,TRBD1,TRBV4-2,CASSQDGAGTGMNTEAFF,TGTGCCAGCAGCCAAGATGGGGCAGGGACAGGAATGAACACTGAAGCTTTCTTT
few,TRBJ2-7,.,TRBV9,CASCIGQRTAYEQYF,TGTGCCAGCTGTATCGGACAGAGGACGGCCTACGAGCAGTACTTC
.,TRBJ1-5,TRBD1,TRBV11-2,CASSLYGQGNQPQHF,TGTGCCAGCAGCTTATATGGACAGGGCAATCAGCCCCAGCATTTT
.,TRBJ2-7,TRBD2,TRBV9,CASSVGEGSGANEQYF,TGTGCCAGCAGCGTTGGGGAGGGGTCAGGAGCCAACGAGCAGTACTTC
once,TRBJ2-4,.,TRBV7-9,CASSLGAGRNIQYF,TGTGCCAGCAGCTTAGGTGCGGGGCGAAACATTCAGTACTTC
.,TRBJ1-2,TRBD1,TRBV18,CASSPLGTDYGYTF,TGTGCCAGCTCACCACTCGGGACAGACTATGGCTACACCTTC
.,TRBJ2-7,TRBD1,TRBV7-9,CASSPEGQGAVEQYF,TGTGCCAGCAGCCCGGAGGGACAGGGGGCGGTTGAGCAGTACTTC
.,TRBJ2-5,TRBD1,TRBV7-7,CASSKDRGSQETQYF,TGTGCTAGCAGCAAGGACAGGGGGTCACAAGAGACCCAGTACTTC
.,TRBJ1-1,TRBD1,TRBV19,CASRAKDRGRTEAFF,TGTGCCAGTAGGGCTAAGGACAGGGGACGAACTGAAGCTTTCTTT
.,TRBJ1-6,.,TRBV6-4,CASSDSGEGGSPLHF,TGTGCCAGCAGTGACTCGGGAGAGGGAGGATCACCCCTCCACTTT
.,TRBJ2-1,.,TRBV19,CASSIRGDNEQFF,TGTGCCAGTAGTATCCGTGGAGACAATGAGCAGTTCTTC
medium-sized,TRBJ2-1,TRBD1,TRBV28,CASRQGQDYNEQFF,TGTGCCAGCAGACAGGGACAGGACTACAATGAGCAGTTCTTC
medium-sized,TRBJ2-2,.,TRBV7-9,CASGHGPTNTGELFF,TGTGCCAGCGGACACGGACCGACGAACACCGGGGAGCTGTTTTTT
.,TRBJ1-6,.,TRBV19,CASSIGGNNSPLHF,TGTGCCAGTAGTATAGGCGGCAATAATTCACCCCTCCACTTT
.,TRBJ2-3,TRBD1,TRBV7-8,CASSPPFTGGTDTQYF,TGTGCCAGCAGCCCGCCCTTTACAGGGGGAACAGATACGCAGTATTTT